This T cell receptor (beta chain) was retrieved from a study of shared clonotypes between healthy human individuals. Measured with immunoSEQ multiplex PCR; TCRdb has only the in-frame clones, and not every one. Of 1,400,000 or so clones listed, 98% are singletons. CDR1 is SEHNR, CDR2 FQNEAQ, per germline (reference sequence). CDR3 size: 13 residues. Trimming removed 4 bases at V and 7 bases at J, with 10 bases between. This sequence originates from a man under 40 in good health. The chain joins TRBV7-9 to TRBJ1-4; no definite D call. Sequencing was carried out using naive CD4+ T cells sorted from blood. As for subset: CD45RA+ positively selected. In DNA, the CDR3 is TGTGCCAGCAGCTCCCGGGGAAGTGAAAAACTGTTTTTT. It encodes CASSSRGSEKLFF.